Listed below are T cell receptor beta chains from one sample, sequenced in a study of blood T cell repertoires in COVID-19. Using immunoSEQ multiplex PCR, the repertoire was profiled, and TCRdb retains in-frame clones only, with some absent. The sample holds 200,000 or so clones, roughly four fifths seen once. Sequencing was performed on PBMCs or T cells enriched from blood (not recorded which). The receptors were sampled from a man between 40 and 49 years old who had recovered from COVID-19. Each CDR3 is given with its conserved first and last residue. Each record gives: V gene, D gene, J gene, clone size, CDR3 DNA, CDR3 protein. D genes are given only for firm matches. Not every row has a clone size; where given, it reads once, few, many or a size class.

>TRBV18|.|TRBJ2-1|.
TGTGCCAGCTCACCACCGGGCAGGGAACACAATGAGCAGTTCTTC
CASSPPGREHNEQFF
>TRBV5-1|TRBD1|TRBJ1-6|.
TGCGCCAGCACCCGGGACAGGGGGACGAATTCACCCCTCCACTTT
CASTRDRGTNSPLHF
>TRBV10-3|.|TRBJ1-1|.
TGTGCCATCAGCGCAGGTGAGGGGAACACTGAAGCTTTCTTT
CAISAGEGNTEAFF
>TRBV11-2|TRBD1|TRBJ1-2|.
TGTGCCAGCAGCGGCCGGGACAGGGGGCAAGGCTACACCTTC
CASSGRDRGQGYTF
>TRBV5-4|TRBD2|TRBJ2-7|many
TGTGCCAGCAGCGGTCCTCTAGCGGGGGGGCCCTACGAGCAGTACTTC
CASSGPLAGGPYEQYF
>TRBV6-6|.|TRBJ1-2|few
TGTGCCAGCAGTCCCCCATCGCTGACAGTCAACTATGGCTACACCTTC
CASSPPSLTVNYGYTF
>TRBV6-5|TRBD1|TRBJ1-5|many
TGTGCCAGCAGCTACGACAGGGCGATTCAGCCCCAGCATTTT
CASSYDRAIQPQHF
>TRBV19|.|TRBJ1-3|.
TGTGCCAGTAGTGTTGACAGCTCTGGAAACACCATATATTTT
CASSVDSSGNTIYF
>TRBV12-3/TRBV12-4|.|TRBJ1-3|.
TGTGCCAGCACTCCTTCTGTGGAGAGGGAGAGGTTT
CASTPSVERERF
>TRBV5-1|TRBD2|TRBJ2-3|.
TGCGCCAGCAGCCCGGGGACTAGCGCCGTTATTGGAGATACGCAGTATTTT
CASSPGTSAVIGDTQYF
>TRBV5-8|.|TRBJ2-2|.
TGTGCCAGCAGCCCCCTCGAGCTTCAAGTTGAGCTGTTTTTT
CASSPLELQVELFF
>TRBV29-1|.|TRBJ1-1|.
TGCAGCGTTGTACCTCGCGGGGGTGAAGCTTTCTTT
CSVVPRGGEAFF
>TRBV3-1/TRBV3-2|.|TRBJ1-2|.
TGTGCCAGCAGCACCTCCGGGGGGGACTATGGCTACACCTTC
CASSTSGGDYGYTF
>TRBV2|TRBD2|TRBJ2-5|.
TGTGCCAGCAGATTAGGGACTAGCGGCCTAGAGACCCAGTACTTC
CASRLGTSGLETQYF
>TRBV12-3/TRBV12-4|.|TRBJ1-1|.
TGTGCCAGCAGTTTAGGCGGTAACCCTGAAGCTTTCTTT
CASSLGGNPEAFF
>TRBV20-1|.|TRBJ2-3|.
TGCAGTGCTAGTACCACTAGTCGCACAGATACGCAGTATTTT
CSASTTSRTDTQYF
>TRBV28|.|TRBJ1-5|.
TGTGCCAGCAGTCCGGGGGGCCCTAGCAATCAGCCCCAGCATTTT
CASSPGGPSNQPQHF
>TRBV5-5|.|TRBJ1-3|.
TGTGCCAGCAGCTTGGATGGGGGCGCGGGAAACACCATATATTTT
CASSLDGGAGNTIYF
>TRBV7-9|.|TRBJ2-3|once
TGTGCCAGCAGCTTATGGACAGTCAGCACAGATACGCAGTATTTT
CASSLWTVSTDTQYF
>TRBV2|.|TRBJ2-2|.
TGTGCCAGCAGTGCTAGCGCCGCAAACACCGGGGAGCTGTTTTTT
CASSASAANTGELFF
>TRBV18|.|TRBJ1-2|.
TGTGCCAGCTCCCTGGCAGGGGACTATGGCTACACCTTC
CASSLAGDYGYTF
>TRBV24-1|TRBD1|TRBJ2-1|.
TGTGCCACCAGTGATCATGGACAGGGAAATTACAATGAGCAGTTCTTC
CATSDHGQGNYNEQFF
>TRBV10-3|.|TRBJ1-2|.
TGTGCCATCAGTGGGCACAGCAAACTTCACTATGGCTACACCTTC
CAISGHSKLHYGYTF
>TRBV7-2|.|TRBJ1-6|.
TGTGCCAGCAGGCCTACAGGAACCTATAATTCACCCCTCCACTTT
CASRPTGTYNSPLHF
>TRBV6-4|.|TRBJ2-1|few
TGTGCCAGCAGTGACTCAGGGGCGGGGGCGGATGAGCAGTTCTTC
CASSDSGAGADEQFF
>TRBV18|TRBD1|TRBJ1-2|.
TGTGCCAGCTCACCCATAACGGGACAGGGAGGTGGCTACACCTTC
CASSPITGQGGGYTF